This T cell receptor (beta chain) was sequenced during a study of multiple sclerosis patients with progressive multifocal leukoencephalopathy. As for this clone: Its antigen is not known.

Per germline, CDR1 LNHDA and CDR2 SQIVND (reference sequence). Between the trimmed V and J ends, which lost 4 bases and 8 bases, there was a span of 17 bases. The CDR3 is made up of 14 amino acids. Time point denoted: five to six months of natalizumab therapy. T1 and T2 blood were collected at 6 and 12 months of natalizumab. Clones were read by immunoSEQ multiplex PCR, and TCRdb kept only the in-frame ones, dropping some. The profile covers tens of thousands of clones, with about 90% appearing a single time and less than 1.6% taken by the ten largest. Study-level results: TRBV and TRBJ usage showed no common pattern when PML developed. Expanded clones at PML onset predated and persisted through natalizumab therapy.

Source: PBMCs, taken from a patient treated with natalizumab. This TCR was sampled from a human donor with multiple sclerosis. V usage is TRBV19 and J usage is TRBJ1-1; unclear D gene. As DNA, the CDR3 is TGTGCCAGTAGTACCCAGACGGGAGTCGGGGAAGCTTTCTTT. It encodes CASSTQTGVGEAFF.